The 18 T cell receptor beta chains listed next were all sequenced from one sample in a study of post-analysis software for immune sequencing data. Study results and caveats: The study found TRBV5-6, TRBV5-1 and TRBV20-1 among 5 or 6 TRBV segments more frequent in patients than controls.

Researchers reported that TCR beta cDNA libraries carried unique molecular identifiers. From the PCR reads, TCRdb called clonotypes with MiXCR, one entry per CDR3 protein. The sample lists about 560,000 distinct CDR3 sequences; about 40% were seen once. What these receptors recognize is not known. The sample comprised blood. Receptor source: a girl under 18 with multiple sclerosis.

The rearrangement uses TRBV27 and TRBJ2-1, with D possibly being TRBD2 (6 bases). Trimming removed 3 bases from V and 7 bases from J, with 10 bases in between. There are 13 residues in the CDR3. Germline values: CDR1 MNHEY, CDR2 SMNVEV (reference sequence). Here the CDR3 reads CASSFDLANEQFF. The CDR3, as DNA: TGTGCCAGCAGTTTTGACCTAGCGAATGAGCAGTTCTTC.

This clonotype came up a few times. This chain connects TRBV5-1 to TRBJ1-2; D unresolved. The CDR3 totals 16 residues. V shed 0 bases and J shed 0 bases, with 12 bases lying between them. Germline CDR1 reads SGHRS; CDR2 reads YFSETQ. The CDR3 is CASSLDHSESNYGYTF. CDR3 in DNA: TGCGCCAGCAGCTTGGACCACAGCGAATCTAACTATGGCTACACCTTC.

CDR3 residues: CATSARLGNNEQFF. In nucleotides, the CDR3 is TGTGCCACCAGTGCCAGATTGGGAAACAATGAGCAGTTCTTC. The chain is built from TRBV24-1 and TRBJ2-1, with D hard to call. Trimming took 5 bases from V and 5 from J, leaving 12 bases between them. The CDR3 totals 14 residues. CDR1 is KGHDR, CDR2 SFDVKD, per germline.

This clonotype was seen only once. The CDR3 spells CASSAGGEETQYF. CDR3 coding DNA: TGTGCCAGCAGTGCGGGGGGTGAGGAGACCCAGTACTTC. This sequence joins TRBV5-5 and TRBJ2-7; 8 nucleotides match TRBD2. The closer fit of TRBJ2-5 to the DNA end suggests the J call may be wrong. Per the germline V gene, CDR1 is SGHKS and CDR2 is YYEKEE (reference sequence). This CDR3 comprises 13 residues.

The chain couples TRBV20-1 to TRBJ1-5; 8 bases line up with TRBD1. The CDR3 runs to 14 residues. CDR1 and CDR2 from the germline V gene are DFQATT and SNEGSKA (reference sequence). J gave up 3 bases and V 6 bases, and 7 bases lay outside the gene matches. The CDR3 spells CSATQGAFNQPQHF. The CDR3 coding sequence is TGCAGTGCAACTCAGGGGGCTTTCAATCAGCCCCAGCATTTT.

DNA of the CDR3: TGCAGTGCTAGAGATCGTGCGGGGGGCCAGGCCTACGAGCAGTACTTC. Translated, it gives CSARDRAGGQAYEQYF. This chain uses TRBV20-1 with TRBJ2-7; the match to TRBD2 covers 8 bases. The CDR3 is made up of 16 amino acids. Germline V gives CDR1 DFQATT, CDR2 SNEGSKA (reference sequence). V lost 0 bases and J lost 2; bases outside the gene matches: 9.

This clonotype has only a few counts. V is TRBV5-1 and J is TRBJ2-5, with D maybe TRBD1 (6 bases). TRBJ2-7 explains the end of the DNA better; the J call may be wrong. Per germline, CDR1 SGHRS and CDR2 YFSETQ. This CDR3 is 13 amino acids long. CDR3 in amino acids: CASSFRQAHEQYF. CDR3 coding DNA: TGCGCCAGCAGCTTTAGACAGGCTCACGAGCAGTACTTC.

This clonotype was seen more than once but under ten times. The rearrangement links TRBV10-3 to TRBJ2-5; 8 bases fit TRBD1. The trim removed 0 bases at V and 5 bases at J, leaving 5 bases unmatched. This CDR3 region has 15 residues. Germline assignment: CDR1 ENHRY and CDR2 SYGVKD. For the CDR3, the DNA is TGTGCCATCAGTGAGTCGGCAGGGGGCTTCGAGACCCAGTACTTC. Its translation: CAISESAGGFETQYF.

This chain connects TRBV24-1 to TRBJ2-1; D remains unclear. Germline CDR1 reads KGHDR; CDR2 reads SFDVKD. The CDR3 totals 13 residues. Trimming took 1 base from V and 10 from J, leaving 10 bases between them. The CDR3 DNA is TGTGCCACCAGTGATTTAGATGTGGGCGAGCAGTTCTTC. As protein: CATSDLDVGEQFF.

The genes are TRBV2 and TRBJ2-7; possibly TRBD1 or TRBD2 for D (5 bases each). Per germline, CDR1 SNHLY and CDR2 FYNNEI. This CDR3 is 17 amino acids long. V lost 6 bases and J lost 2, with 23 bases in between. The chain's CDR3 is CASRDRTGPKITYEQYF. The CDR3, as DNA: TGTGCCAGCAGAGATCGAACGGGACCTAAAATCACCTACGAGCAGTACTTC.

The chain couples TRBV24-1 to TRBJ2-3, with 8 positions matching TRBD2. The CDR3 sequence is 14 residues long. Germline loops: CDR1 KGHDR, CDR2 SFDVKD. V lost 6 bases to trimming and J lost 4 bases; unmatched junction nucleotides: 5. The DNA for the CDR3 is TGTGCCACCAGTTCGGGGGGGACATCAGATACGCAGTATTTT. Residues: CATSSGGTSDTQYF.

CDR3 in amino acids: CASSLTGGTEKLFF. As DNA, the CDR3 is TGTGCCAGCAGCTTGACAGGGGGAACTGAAAAACTGTTTTTT. The J gene is TRBJ1-4, the V gene TRBV5-8; 8 nucleotides align to TRBD1. The germline CDR1 and CDR2 sequences are SGHTS and YDEGEE. The CDR3 is 14 residues long. With 1 base clipped from V and 7 bases from J, the junction kept 3 bases outside the gene matches.

J is TRBJ2-1 and V is TRBV5-1; 7 bases align to TRBD1. The junction had 2 bases not matched to a gene; V was cut back by 5 bases and J by 6 bases. Germline CDR1 is SGHRS and CDR2 is YFSETQ. This CDR3 has 12 amino acids. The CDR3 region has the DNA TGCGCCAGCAGTCGGGACAGCAATGAGCAGTTCTTC. Translated: CASSRDSNEQFF.

This rearrangement joins TRBV11-2 to TRBJ2-5, with 9 bases that match TRBD2. Germline loops: CDR1 SGHAT, CDR2 FQNNGV. V shed 0 bases and J 11 bases; nucleotides not matched to a gene: 10. This CDR3 has 15 residues. The CDR3 nucleotides read TGTGCCAGCAGCTTAGAGCCTAGCGGGACGGCTGAGCAGTACTTC. It specifies CASSLEPSGTAEQYF.

The rearrangement joins TRBV4-1 to TRBJ2-5, with 8 bases identical to TRBD2. The J call is in doubt because the DNA end fits TRBJ2-7 better. This CDR3 contains 15 residues. Looked up from germline, CDR1 is MGHRA and CDR2 is YSYEKL. The CDR3 region is CASSQAGGPDYEQYF. The CDR3 bases are TGCGCCAGCAGCCAAGCGGGGGGGCCAGACTACGAGCAGTACTTC.

The sample holds a few counts of this clonotype. The V gene is TRBV25-1, the J gene TRBJ2-5; D is unresolved. V was pared by 6 bases and J by 11 bases, with 19 bases between. The CDR3 totals 13 residues. The germline V gene has CDR1 MGHDK and CDR2 SYGVNS. CDR3 residues: CASRATTLSEQYF. The CDR3 bases are TGTGCCAGCAGGGCGACAACTTTATCGGAGCAGTACTTC.

The V call is TRBV6-5, the J call TRBJ1-2; D is uncertain. V was pared by 7 bases and J by 2 bases, with 11 bases between. Germline-derived CDR1 and CDR2 are MNHEY and SVGAGI. The CDR3 is made up of 13 amino acids. The CDR3 region has the DNA TGTGCCAGCAAAGAAACCCTAAACTATGGCTACACCTTC. It translates to CASKETLNYGYTF.

This clonotype has just a few counts. This chain connects TRBV12-3 or TRBV12-4 to TRBJ1-4; no clear D gene. Between the trimmed V and J ends, which lost 5 bases and 7 bases, there was a span of 14 bases. The length of the CDR3 is 14 residues. In DNA, the CDR3 is TGTGCCAGCAGTCCCGAGCCTGGCGGTGAAAAACTGTTTTTT. It encodes CASSPEPGGEKLFF.